Presented here are 5 T cell receptor beta chains from one specimen sequenced in a study of identical twins. MiXCR, applied by TCRdb to the 5' RACE reads, yields one record per CDR3 protein. The table shows 510,000 or so distinct CDR3 sequences, with approximately 14% occurring only once. This same sample was also part of a study on yellow fever vaccine responses in identical twins.

The specimen sequenced was CD4+ T cells sorted from blood. Every receptor here comes from a woman younger than 30 in good health.

The V call is TRBV6-1, the J call TRBJ2-7; 7 nucleotides agree with TRBD2. Germline values: CDR1 MNHNS, CDR2 SASEGT. The CDR3 extends over 15 amino acids. The junction had 10 bases not matched to a gene; V was cut back by 2 bases and J by 6 bases. As DNA, the CDR3 is TGTGCCAGCAGTGAACCGGGCGGGAGAGCCGGCGAGCAGTACTTC. Translating gives CASSEPGGRAGEQYF.

In this sample, this clonotype turned up a few times. The junction departs from germline at one end; a sequencing error may be responsible. V usage is TRBV12-3 or TRBV12-4 and J usage is TRBJ2-1, with TRBD2 matching 10 bases. The CDR3 totals 13 residues. Written as DNA, the CDR3 is TGTGCCAGCAGTTTATCCTTTGTTGGGACTAGCGTTTTC. Its translation: CASSLSFVGTSVF.

This clonotype came up a few times. This chain uses TRBV5-1 with TRBJ2-3; 10 nucleotides match TRBD1. The CDR3 length is 14 residues. CDR1 and CDR2 from the germline V gene are SGHRS and YFSETQ. J lost 6 bases, V lost 4 bases, and 5 bases had no gene match. The CDR3 region has the DNA TGCGCCAGCAGCCAAAGACAGGGGGCGGATACGCAGTATTTT. It translates to CASSQRQGADTQYF.

This clonotype showed up just a few times. The rearrangement joins TRBV2 to TRBJ2-1; TRBD2 might be the D (6 bases). The germline CDR1 and CDR2 sequences are SNHLY and FYNNEI. V gave up 10 bases and J gave up 9 bases, with 22 bases separating them. The CDR3 covers 14 residues. CDR3 protein: CATEETREVSEQFF. Written as DNA, the CDR3 is TGTGCCACCGAGGAGACTAGGGAAGTTTCTGAGCAGTTCTTC.

This chain uses TRBV7-9 with TRBJ1-1; D uncertain. Per the germline V gene, CDR1 is SEHNR and CDR2 is FQNEAQ (reference sequence). V dropped 5 bases and J dropped 3 bases, with 19 bases sitting between them. The CDR3 loop spans 16 amino acids. As DNA, the CDR3 is TGTGCCAGCAGCCCGCGCCCGGGCGGGGAGGACACTGAAGCTTTCTTT. It is translated as CASSPRPGGEDTEAFF.